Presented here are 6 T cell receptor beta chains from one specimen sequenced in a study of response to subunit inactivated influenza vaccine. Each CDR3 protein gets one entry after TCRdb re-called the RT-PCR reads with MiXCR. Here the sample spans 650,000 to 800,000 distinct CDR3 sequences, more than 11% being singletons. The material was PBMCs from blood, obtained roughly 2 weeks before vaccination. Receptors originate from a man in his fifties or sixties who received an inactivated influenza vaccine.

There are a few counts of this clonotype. CDR3 DNA: TGCGCCAGCAGCTTGGCCGCCGGACACAGCTACGAGCAGTACTTC. Protein: CASSLAAGHSYEQYF. V and J are TRBV5-1 and TRBJ2-7; a weak D match, TRBD1 (5 bases). This CDR3 has 15 residues. Germline CDR1 SGHRS, CDR2 YFSETQ. V was shortened by 0 bases and J by 3 bases, with 13 bases between the two germline ends.

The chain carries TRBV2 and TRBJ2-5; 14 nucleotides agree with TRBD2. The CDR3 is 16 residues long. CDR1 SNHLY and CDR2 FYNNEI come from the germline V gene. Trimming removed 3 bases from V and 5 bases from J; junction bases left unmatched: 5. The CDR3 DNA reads TGTGCCAGCAGTGACCAGGGACTAGCGGGGGTGGAGACCCAGTACTTC. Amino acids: CASSDQGLAGVETQYF.

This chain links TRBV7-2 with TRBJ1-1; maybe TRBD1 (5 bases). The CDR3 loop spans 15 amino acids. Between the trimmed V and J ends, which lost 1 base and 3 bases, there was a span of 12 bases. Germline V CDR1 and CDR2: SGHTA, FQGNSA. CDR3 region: CASSLEVGGYTEAFF. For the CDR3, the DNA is TGTGCCAGCAGCTTAGAGGTTGGGGGGTACACTGAAGCTTTCTTT.

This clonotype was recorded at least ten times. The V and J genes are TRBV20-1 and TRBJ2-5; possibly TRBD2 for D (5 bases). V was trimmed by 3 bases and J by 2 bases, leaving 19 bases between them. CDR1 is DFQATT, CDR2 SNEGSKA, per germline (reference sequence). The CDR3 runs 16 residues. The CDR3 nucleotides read TGCAGTGCTAGGGTTTCGGGATCGGGCGGTCAAGAGACCCAGTACTTC. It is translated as CSARVSGSGGQETQYF.

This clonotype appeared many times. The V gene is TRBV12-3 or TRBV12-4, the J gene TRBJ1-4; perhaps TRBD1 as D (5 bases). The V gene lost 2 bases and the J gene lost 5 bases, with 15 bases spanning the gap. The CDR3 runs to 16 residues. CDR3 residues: CASSLSGARGNEKLFF. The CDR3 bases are TGTGCCAGCAGTTTATCCGGGGCCCGGGGGAATGAAAAACTGTTTTTT.

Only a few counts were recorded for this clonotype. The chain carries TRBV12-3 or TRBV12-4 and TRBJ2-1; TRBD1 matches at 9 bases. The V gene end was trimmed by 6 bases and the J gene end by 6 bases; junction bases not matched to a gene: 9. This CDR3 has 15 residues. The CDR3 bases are TGTGCCAGCAGGATACCCGGGACAGGGATCAATGAGCAGTTCTTC. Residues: CASRIPGTGINEQFF.